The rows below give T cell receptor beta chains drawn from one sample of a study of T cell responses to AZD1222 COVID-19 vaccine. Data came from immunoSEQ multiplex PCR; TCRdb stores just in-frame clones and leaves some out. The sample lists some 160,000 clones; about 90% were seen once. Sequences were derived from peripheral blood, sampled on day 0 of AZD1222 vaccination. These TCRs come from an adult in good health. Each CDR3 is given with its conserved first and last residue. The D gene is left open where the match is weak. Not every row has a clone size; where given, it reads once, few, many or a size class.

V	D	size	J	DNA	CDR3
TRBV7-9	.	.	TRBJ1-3	TGTGCCAGCAGCCTCCCCGACACGGTAATACTTAGCTCTGGAAACACCATATATTTT	CASSLPDTVILSSGNTIYF
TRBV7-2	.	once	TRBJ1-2	TGTGCCAGCAGCGATAGGGGTAGGGACACCTTC	CASSDRGRDTF
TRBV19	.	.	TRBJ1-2	TGTGCCAGTATTTCTCAGGGTAACTATGGCTACACCTTC	CASISQGNYGYTF
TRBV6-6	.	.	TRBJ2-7	TGTGCCAGCAGTTACGGGGCAGGGGTCGAGCAGTACTTC	CASSYGAGVEQYF
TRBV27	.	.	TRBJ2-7	TGTGCCAGCAGCCCCCGAGTGCGGCAGCCCTACGGAGGGGAGCAGTACTTC	CASSPRVRQPYGGEQYF
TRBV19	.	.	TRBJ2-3	TGTGCCAGTAGTACCGCAGGATCAGATACGCAGTATTTT	CASSTAGSDTQYF
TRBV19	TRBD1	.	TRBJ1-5	TGTGCCAGTAGACTTGGACAGGGGGATCAGCCCCAGCATTTT	CASRLGQGDQPQHF
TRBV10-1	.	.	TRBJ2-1	TGCGCCAGCCTCGTCCCTATAGGGAATCATGAGCAGTTCTTC	CASLVPIGNHEQFF
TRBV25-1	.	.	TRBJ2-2	TGTGCCAGCAGTCCCAAGGGGGGGGACACCGGGGAGCTGTTTTTT	CASSPKGGDTGELFF
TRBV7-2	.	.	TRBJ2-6	TGTGCCAGCAGCCCAGGGAGCCCTGGGGCCAACGTCCTGACTTTC	CASSPGSPGANVLTF
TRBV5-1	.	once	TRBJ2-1	TGCGCCAGCAGCTTAGTCGGGGGAGGCTCCTACAATGAGCAGTTCTTC	CASSLVGGGSYNEQFF
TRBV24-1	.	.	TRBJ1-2	TGTGCCACCAGTGCCGGACAGACGTATGGCTACACCTTC	CATSAGQTYGYTF
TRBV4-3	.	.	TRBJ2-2	TGCGCCAGCAGCCAAGATACCCCCTTTTTAGGGACAAGCGGGGAGCTGTTTTTT	CASSQDTPFLGTSGELFF
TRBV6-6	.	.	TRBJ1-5	TGTGCCAGCAGTTACTCCACCGGGGGAGATCAGCCCCAGCATTTT	CASSYSTGGDQPQHF
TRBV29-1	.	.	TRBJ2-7	TGCAGCGTTGTGGAAGTTTCCTACGAGCAGTACTTC	CSVVEVSYEQYF
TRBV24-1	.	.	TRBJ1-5	TGTGCCACCAGTGATCCCAGGGAGGATCAGCCCCAGCATTTT	CATSDPREDQPQHF
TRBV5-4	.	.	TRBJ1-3	TGTGCCAGCAGCTTGATAGGACCCTCTGGAAACACCATATATTTT	CASSLIGPSGNTIYF
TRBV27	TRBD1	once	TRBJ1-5	TGTGCCAGCAGTTTCTGGGCACAGGGGGCGGGCAATCAGCCCCAGCATTTT	CASSFWAQGAGNQPQHF
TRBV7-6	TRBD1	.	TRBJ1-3	TGTGCCAGCAGCTTAGGGGGGGGGACAGCCTCTGGAAACACCATATATTTT	CASSLGGGTASGNTIYF
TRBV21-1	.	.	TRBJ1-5	TGTGCCAGCAGCATTACACCTACAGCATATAGCAATCAGCCCCAGCATTTT	CASSITPTAYSNQPQHF
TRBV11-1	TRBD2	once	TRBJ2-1	TGTGCCAGCAGCTGGACTAGCGGGCCTCAATACAATGAGCAGTTCTTC	CASSWTSGPQYNEQFF
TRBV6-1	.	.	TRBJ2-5	TGTGCCAGCAGTGAATCCAGGGCCCGACAAGAGACCCAGTACTTC	CASSESRARQETQYF
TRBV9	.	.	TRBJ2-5	TGTGCCAGCAGCGTAGGGACAGTTCCCAGAGAGACCCAGTACTTC	CASSVGTVPRETQYF
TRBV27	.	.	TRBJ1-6	TGTGCCAGCAGGGACAAACACAGCTCCTATAATTCACCCCTCCACTTT	CASRDKHSSYNSPLHF
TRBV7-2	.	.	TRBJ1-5	TGTGCCAGCAACCTCTTAACAAATCAGCCCCAGCATTTT	CASNLLTNQPQHF
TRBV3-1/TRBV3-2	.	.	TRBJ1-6	TGTGCCAGCAGCCAAGTGGAGGGTGTACCCCTCCACTTT	CASSQVEGVPLHF
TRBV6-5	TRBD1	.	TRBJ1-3	TGTGCCAGCAAGACAGGGGCCGAGTCGGGAAACACCATATATTTT	CASKTGAESGNTIYF
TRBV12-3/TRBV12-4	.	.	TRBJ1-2	TGTGCCAGCAGTAACGAGATATCTGATGGCTACACCTTC	CASSNEISDGYTF
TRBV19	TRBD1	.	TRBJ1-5	TGTGCCAGTAGTACCGGACAGGGACGGGCTCAGCCCCAGCATTTT	CASSTGQGRAQPQHF
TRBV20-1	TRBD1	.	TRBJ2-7	TGCAGTGCCGGGACAGGGGACGAGCAGTACTTC	CSAGTGDEQYF
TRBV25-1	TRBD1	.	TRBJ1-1	TGTGCCAGCAGCATCCGACAGGGGGCCCGTGAAGCTTTCTTT	CASSIRQGAREAFF
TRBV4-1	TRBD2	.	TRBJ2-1	TGCGCCAGCAGCCAAGGGGCGGGAGTATACAATGAGCAGTTCTTC	CASSQGAGVYNEQFF
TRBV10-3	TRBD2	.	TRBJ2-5	TGTGCCATCAGTGAGTTCAGCGGGGGGGCCCAAGAGACCCAGTACTTC	CAISEFSGGAQETQYF
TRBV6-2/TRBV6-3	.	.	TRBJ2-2	TGTGCCAGCAGTAGGCCCGGGGAGCTGTTTTTT	CASSRPGELFF
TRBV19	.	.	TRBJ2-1	TGTGCCAGCGGTTGGGTCAGCTCCTACAATGAGCAGTTCTTC	CASGWVSSYNEQFF
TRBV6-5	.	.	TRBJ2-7	TGTGCCAGCAGTTACGGGATGGGGGGGCACTACGAGCAGTACTTC	CASSYGMGGHYEQYF
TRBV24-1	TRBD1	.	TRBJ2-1	TGTGCCACCGGGGGTATCGGGACAGGGGCATACAATGAGCAGTTCTTC	CATGGIGTGAYNEQFF
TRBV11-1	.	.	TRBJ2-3	TGTGCCAGCAGCTTAGTAAGAGACTTCACAGATACGCAGTATTTT	CASSLVRDFTDTQYF
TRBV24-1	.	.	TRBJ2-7	TGTGCCACCAGTGACCCACTGACAGAATCCTACGAGCAGTACTTC	CATSDPLTESYEQYF
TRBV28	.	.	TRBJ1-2	TGTGCCAGCAGTCGGGACCGGGCTAACTATGGCTACACCTTC	CASSRDRANYGYTF